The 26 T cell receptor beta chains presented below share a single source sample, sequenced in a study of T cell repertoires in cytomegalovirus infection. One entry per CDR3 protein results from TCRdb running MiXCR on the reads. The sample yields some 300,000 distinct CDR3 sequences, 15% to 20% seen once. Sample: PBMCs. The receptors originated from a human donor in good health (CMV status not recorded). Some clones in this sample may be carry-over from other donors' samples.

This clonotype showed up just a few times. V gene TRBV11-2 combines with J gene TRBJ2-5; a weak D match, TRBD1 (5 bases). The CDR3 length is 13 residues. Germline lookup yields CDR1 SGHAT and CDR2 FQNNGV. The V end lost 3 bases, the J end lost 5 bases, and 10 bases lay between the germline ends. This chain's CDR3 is CASSFVQAETQYF. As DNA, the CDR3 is TGTGCCAGCAGCTTCGTACAGGCGGAGACCCAGTACTTC. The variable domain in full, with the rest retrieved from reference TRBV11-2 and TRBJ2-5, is EAGVAQSPRYKIIEKRQSVAFWCNPISGHATLYWYQQILGQGPKLLIQFQNNGVVDDSQLPKDRFSAERLKGVDSTLKIQPAKLEDSAVYLCASSFVQAETQYFGPGTRLLVL.

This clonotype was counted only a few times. The CDR3 spells CASSPGSLAGLHEQYF. The CDR3 DNA reads as TGTGCCAGCAGCCCCGGGTCCCTCGCAGGGCTCCACGAGCAGTACTTC. The chain joins TRBV6-5 to TRBJ2-7; D possibly corresponds to TRBD1 (5 bases). Trimming took off 6 bases at V and 5 bases at J, with 23 bases between the two ends. CDR3 length: 16 amino acids. Germline CDR1 and CDR2: MNHEY and SVGAGI.

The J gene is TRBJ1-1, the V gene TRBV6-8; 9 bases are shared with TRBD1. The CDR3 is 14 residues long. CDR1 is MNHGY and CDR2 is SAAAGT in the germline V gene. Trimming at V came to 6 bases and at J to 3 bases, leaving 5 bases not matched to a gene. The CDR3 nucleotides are TGTGCCAGCAGGTACAGGGGGCGCGACACTGAAGCTTTCTTT. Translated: CASRYRGRDTEAFF.

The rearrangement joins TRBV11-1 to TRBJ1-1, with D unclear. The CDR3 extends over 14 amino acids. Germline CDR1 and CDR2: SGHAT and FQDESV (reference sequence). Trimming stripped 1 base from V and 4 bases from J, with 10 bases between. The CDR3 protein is CASSLVGEGTEAFF. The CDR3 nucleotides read TGTGCCAGCAGCTTAGTTGGAGAGGGCACTGAAGCTTTCTTT. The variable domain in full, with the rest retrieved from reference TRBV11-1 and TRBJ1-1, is EAEVAQSPRYKITEKSQAVAFWCDPISGHATLYWYRQILGQGPELLVQFQDESVVDDSQLPKDRFSAERLKGVDSTLKIQPAELGDSAMYLCASSLVGEGTEAFFGQGTRLTVV.

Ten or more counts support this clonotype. CDR3 DNA sequence: TGTGCCAGCAGATCGGGTCGCCCGAACACTGAAGCTTTCTTT. Encoded protein: CASRSGRPNTEAFF. V is TRBV11-2 and J is TRBJ1-1; D ambiguous. Germline V CDR1 and CDR2: SGHAT, FQNNGV. The V and J ends lost 6 bases and 1 base respectively, with 12 bases between them. This CDR3 comprises 14 residues.

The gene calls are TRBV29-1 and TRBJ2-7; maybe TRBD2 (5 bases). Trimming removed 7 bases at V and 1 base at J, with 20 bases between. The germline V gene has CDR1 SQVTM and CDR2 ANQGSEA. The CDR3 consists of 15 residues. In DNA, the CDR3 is TGCAGCGAGACCCCCGGACTGGACGGGTCCTACGAGCAGTACTTC. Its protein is CSETPGLDGSYEQYF.

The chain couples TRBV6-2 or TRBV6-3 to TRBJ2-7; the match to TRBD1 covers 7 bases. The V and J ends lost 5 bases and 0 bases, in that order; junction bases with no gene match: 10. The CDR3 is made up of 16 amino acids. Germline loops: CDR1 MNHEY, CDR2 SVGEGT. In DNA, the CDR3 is TGTGCCAGCAGTAGCAAGATACAGGGGAGCTCCTACGAGCAGTACTTC. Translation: CASSSKIQGSSYEQYF.

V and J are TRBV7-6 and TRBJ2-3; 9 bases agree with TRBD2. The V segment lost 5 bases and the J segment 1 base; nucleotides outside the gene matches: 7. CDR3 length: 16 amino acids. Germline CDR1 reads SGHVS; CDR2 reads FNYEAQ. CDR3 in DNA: TGTGCCAGCAGCCCTGAACTAGCGGGCGGCACAGATACGCAGTATTTT. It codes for CASSPELAGGTDTQYF.

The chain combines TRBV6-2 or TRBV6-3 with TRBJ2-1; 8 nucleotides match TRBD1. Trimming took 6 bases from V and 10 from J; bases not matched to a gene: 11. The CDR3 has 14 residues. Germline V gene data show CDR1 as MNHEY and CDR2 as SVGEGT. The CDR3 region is CASSPWTGSEEQFF. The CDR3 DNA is TGTGCCAGCAGCCCCTGGACAGGGTCGGAGGAGCAGTTCTTC.

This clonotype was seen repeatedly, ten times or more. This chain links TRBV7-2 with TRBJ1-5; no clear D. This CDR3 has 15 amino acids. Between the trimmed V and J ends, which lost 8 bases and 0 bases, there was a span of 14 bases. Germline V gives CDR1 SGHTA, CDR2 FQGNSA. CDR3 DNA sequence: TGTGCCAGCGAACCGGAGGGTTTTAGCAATCAGCCCCAGCATTTT. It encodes CASEPEGFSNQPQHF.

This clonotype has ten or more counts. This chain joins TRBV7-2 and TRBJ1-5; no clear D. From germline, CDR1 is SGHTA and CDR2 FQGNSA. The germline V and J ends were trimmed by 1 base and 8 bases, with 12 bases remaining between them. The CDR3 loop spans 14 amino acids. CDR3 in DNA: TGTGCCAGCAGCTTAGGTCGCGGGTCAGAGCCCCAGCATTTT. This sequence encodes CASSLGRGSEPQHF.

DNA for the CDR3: TGCGCCAGCAGCGCGAATTGGAAGGGACGACTAGCGGTTTCGAACACCGGGGAGCTGTTTTTT. This encodes CASSANWKGRLAVSNTGELFF. The chain is built from TRBV4-3 and TRBJ2-2; 9 nucleotides match TRBD2. The CDR3 totals 21 residues. Germline CDR1 LGHNA, CDR2 YSLEER. V shed 5 bases and J 0 bases; nucleotides not matched to a gene: 19.

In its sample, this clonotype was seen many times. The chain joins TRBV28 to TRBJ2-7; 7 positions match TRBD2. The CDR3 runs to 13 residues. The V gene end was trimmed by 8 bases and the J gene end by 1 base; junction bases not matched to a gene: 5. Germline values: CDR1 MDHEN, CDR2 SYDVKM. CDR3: CASVTAGSYEQYF. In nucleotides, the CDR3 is TGTGCCAGCGTGACAGCGGGATCCTACGAGCAGTACTTC. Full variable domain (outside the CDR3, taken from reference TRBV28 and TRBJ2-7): DVKVTQSSRYLVKRTGEKVFLECVQDMDHENMFWYRQDPGLGLRLIYFSYDVKMKEKGDIPEGYSVSREKKERFSLILESASTNQTSMYLCASVTAGSYEQYFGPGTRLTVT.

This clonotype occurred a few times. This CDR3 reads CASSLVQATGELFF. The CDR3 DNA reads as TGTGCCAGCAGTTTAGTACAGGCCACCGGGGAGCTGTTTTTT. This chain uses TRBV12-3 or TRBV12-4 with TRBJ2-2; D might be TRBD1 (5 bases). Trimming took off 1 base at V and 4 bases at J, with 7 bases between the two ends. This CDR3 spans 14 amino acids.

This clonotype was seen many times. In nucleotides, the CDR3 is TGTGCCAGCAGTTTTTTAAGACCGCGTTCACCCCTCCACTTT. Translated: CASSFLRPRSPLHF. V gene TRBV27 combines with J gene TRBJ1-6; D call uncertain. The CDR3 runs 14 residues. The V end was cut by 3 bases, the J end by 9 bases, with 12 bases between. Germline V gene sequence: CDR1 MNHEY, CDR2 SMNVEV (reference sequence).

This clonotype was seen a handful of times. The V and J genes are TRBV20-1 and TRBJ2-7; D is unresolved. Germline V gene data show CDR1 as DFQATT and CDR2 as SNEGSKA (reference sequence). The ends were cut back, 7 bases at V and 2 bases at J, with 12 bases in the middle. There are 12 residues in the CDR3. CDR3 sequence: CSVGSRAYEQYF. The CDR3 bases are TGCAGTGTCGGCAGCAGAGCCTACGAGCAGTACTTC.

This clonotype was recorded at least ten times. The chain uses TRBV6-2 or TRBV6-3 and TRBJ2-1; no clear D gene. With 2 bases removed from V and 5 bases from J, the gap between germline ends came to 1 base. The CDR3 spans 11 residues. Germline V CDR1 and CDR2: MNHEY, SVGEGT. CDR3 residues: CASSYDNEQFF. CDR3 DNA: TGTGCCAGCAGTTACGACAATGAGCAGTTCTTC.

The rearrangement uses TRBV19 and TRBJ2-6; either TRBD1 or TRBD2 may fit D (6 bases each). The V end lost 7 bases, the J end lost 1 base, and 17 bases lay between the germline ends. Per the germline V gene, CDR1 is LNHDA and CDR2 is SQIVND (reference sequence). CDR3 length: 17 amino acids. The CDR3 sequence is CASTRGGSASGANVLTF. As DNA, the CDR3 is TGTGCCAGTACTAGAGGGGGGTCCGCATCTGGGGCCAACGTCCTGACTTTC.

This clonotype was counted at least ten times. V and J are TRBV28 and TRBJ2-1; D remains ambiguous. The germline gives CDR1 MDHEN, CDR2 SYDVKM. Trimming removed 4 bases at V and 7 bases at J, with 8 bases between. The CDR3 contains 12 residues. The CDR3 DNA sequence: TGTGCCAGCAGTTCTATAGAGAATGAGCAGTTCTTC. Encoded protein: CASSSIENEQFF.

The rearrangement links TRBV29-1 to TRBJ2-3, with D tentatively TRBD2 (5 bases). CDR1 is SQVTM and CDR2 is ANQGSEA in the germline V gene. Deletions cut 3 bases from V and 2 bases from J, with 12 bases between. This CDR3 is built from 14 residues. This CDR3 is CSVDSGRNTDTQYF. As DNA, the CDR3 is TGCAGCGTTGACTCGGGAAGAAACACAGATACGCAGTATTTT.

The CDR3 loop is CASSHRQGAPGANVLTF. CDR3 coding DNA: TGTGCCAGCTCACACCGACAGGGGGCCCCTGGGGCCAACGTCCTGACTTTC. The genes are TRBV18 and TRBJ2-6; 10 nucleotides match TRBD1. The ends lost 4 bases at V and 2 bases at J; junction bases unmatched: 5. This CDR3 contains 17 residues. In germline, CDR1 is KGHSH, CDR2 LQKENI. The full variable domain, with the rest looked up from reference TRBV18 and TRBJ2-6, is NAGVMQNPRHLVRRRGQEARLRCSPMKGHSHVYWYRQLPEEGLKFMVYLQKENIIDESGMPKERFSAEFPKEGPSILRIQQVVRGDSAAYFCASSHRQGAPGANVLTFGAGSRLTVL.

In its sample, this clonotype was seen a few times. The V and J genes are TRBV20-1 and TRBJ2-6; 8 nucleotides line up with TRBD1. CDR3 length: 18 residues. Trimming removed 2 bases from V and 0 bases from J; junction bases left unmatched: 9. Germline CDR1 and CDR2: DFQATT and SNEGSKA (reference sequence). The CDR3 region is CSARPAQGVGSGANVLTF. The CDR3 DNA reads TGCAGTGCTAGACCCGCACAGGGGGTAGGCTCTGGGGCCAACGTCCTGACTTTC.

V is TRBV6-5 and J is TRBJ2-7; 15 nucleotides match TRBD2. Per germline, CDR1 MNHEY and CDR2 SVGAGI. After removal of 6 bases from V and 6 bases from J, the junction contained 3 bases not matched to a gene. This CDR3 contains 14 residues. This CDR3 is CASRGGLAGGEQYF. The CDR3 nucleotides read TGTGCCAGCAGGGGGGGACTAGCGGGGGGCGAGCAGTACTTC.

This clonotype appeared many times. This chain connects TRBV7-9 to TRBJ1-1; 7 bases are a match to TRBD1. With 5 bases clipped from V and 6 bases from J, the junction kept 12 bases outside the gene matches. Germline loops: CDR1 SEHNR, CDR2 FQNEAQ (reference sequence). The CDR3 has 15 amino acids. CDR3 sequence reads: CASSPLDRVGAEAFF. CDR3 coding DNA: TGTGCCAGCAGCCCCCTCGACAGGGTCGGCGCTGAAGCTTTCTTT.

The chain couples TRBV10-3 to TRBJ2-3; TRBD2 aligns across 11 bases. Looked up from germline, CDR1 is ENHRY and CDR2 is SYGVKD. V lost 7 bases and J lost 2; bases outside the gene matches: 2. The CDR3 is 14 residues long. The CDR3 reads CAITSGGSTDTQYF. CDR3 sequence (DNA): TGTGCCATCACTAGCGGGGGGTCCACAGATACGCAGTATTTT.

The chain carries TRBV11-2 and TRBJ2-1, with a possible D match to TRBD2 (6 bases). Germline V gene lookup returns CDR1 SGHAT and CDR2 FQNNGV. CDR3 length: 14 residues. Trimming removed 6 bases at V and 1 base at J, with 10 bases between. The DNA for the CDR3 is TGTGCCAGCAGACCAGCGGGTTCCTACAATGAGCAGTTCTTC. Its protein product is CASRPAGSYNEQFF.